In this sample, the clone carrying this T cell receptor beta chain turned up a few times. The data originate from a study of blood T cell repertoires in COVID-19. At the level of the study: Samples of COVID-19 (acute and convalescent) were obtained from the United States, Italy and Spain. T cells, B-cell-depleted T cells, or PBMCs supplied cDNA or gDNA.

CDR1 is MNHNS, CDR2 SASEGT, per germline. Trimming pared 0 bases from V and 5 bases from J, leaving 10 bases between. This CDR3 region has 14 residues. The data were produced by immunoSEQ multiplex PCR, yet TCRdb's version contains in-frame clones alone and is incomplete. Among about 190,000 clones listed, over 70% were seen once. This receptor was taken from a man aged 45 to 65 with active or convalescent COVID-19. Sequenced input: peripheral blood. The chain has TRBV6-1 and TRBJ1-2; D may be TRBD1 (5 bases). The CDR3 DNA sequence: TGTGCCAGCAGTGAAGCGTGGGGGGGGTATGGCTACACCTTC. Its translation is CASSEAWGGYGYTF.